This T cell receptor (beta chain) was captured by sequencing in a study of technical replicates of blood from several donors. Using immunoSEQ multiplex PCR, the repertoire was profiled, and TCRdb retains in-frame clones only, with some absent. The sample shows approximately 100,000 clones, around 95% of them seen only once. CDR3 length: 15 amino acids. The V gene end was trimmed by 6 bases and the J gene end by 6 bases; junction bases not matched to a gene: 12. The germline V gene encodes CDR1 MDHEN and CDR2 SYDVKM. Sequencing used T cells isolated from PBMCs. The sequence derives from a human donor in good health. The chain couples TRBV28 to TRBJ2-7; 9 nucleotides align to TRBD1. The CDR3 here is CASSYRDREFAEQYF. The CDR3 bases are TGTGCCAGCAGCTACCGGGACAGGGAATTTGCCGAGCAGTACTTC.